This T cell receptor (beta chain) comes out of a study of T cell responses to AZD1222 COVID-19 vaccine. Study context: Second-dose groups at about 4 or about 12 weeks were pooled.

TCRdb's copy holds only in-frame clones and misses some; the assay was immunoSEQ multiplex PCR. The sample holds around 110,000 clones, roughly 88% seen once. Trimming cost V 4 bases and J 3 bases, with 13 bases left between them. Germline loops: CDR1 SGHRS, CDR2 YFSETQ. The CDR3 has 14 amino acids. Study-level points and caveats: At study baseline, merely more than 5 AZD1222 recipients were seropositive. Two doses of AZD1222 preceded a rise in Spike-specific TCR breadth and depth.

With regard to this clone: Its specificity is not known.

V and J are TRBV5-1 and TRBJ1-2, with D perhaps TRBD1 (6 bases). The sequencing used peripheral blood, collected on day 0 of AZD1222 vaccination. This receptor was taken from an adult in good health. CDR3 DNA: TGCGCCAGCAGCCGGGGGCGGGGAGACTATGGCTACACCTTC. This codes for CASSRGRGDYGYTF.